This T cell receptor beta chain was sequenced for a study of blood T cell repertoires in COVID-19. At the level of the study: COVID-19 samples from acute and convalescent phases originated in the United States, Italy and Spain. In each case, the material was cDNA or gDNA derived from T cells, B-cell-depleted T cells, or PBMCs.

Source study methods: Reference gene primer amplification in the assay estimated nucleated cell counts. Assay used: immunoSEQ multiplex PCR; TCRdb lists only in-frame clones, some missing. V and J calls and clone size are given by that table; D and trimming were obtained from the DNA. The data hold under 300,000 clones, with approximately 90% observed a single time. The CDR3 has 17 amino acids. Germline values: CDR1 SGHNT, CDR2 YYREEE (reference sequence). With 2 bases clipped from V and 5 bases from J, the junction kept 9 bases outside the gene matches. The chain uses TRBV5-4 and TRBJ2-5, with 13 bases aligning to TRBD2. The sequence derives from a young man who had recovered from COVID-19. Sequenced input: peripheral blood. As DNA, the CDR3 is TGTGCCAGCAGCTTAGTGGGACTAGCGGGGAGGGGCGAGACCCAGTACTTC. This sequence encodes CASSLVGLAGRGETQYF.